The T cell receptor (beta chain) described here comes from a study of somatic mutations in cytotoxic T cells in rheumatoid arthritis. Turning to the study itself: Patient blood (over 28 ml EDTA) was collected right after diagnosis, preceding any treatment.

Data came from immunoSEQ multiplex PCR; TCRdb stores just in-frame clones and leaves some out. The data hold about 16,000 clones, with approximately 80% observed a single time. The germline V gene has CDR1 KGHSH and CDR2 LQKENI. With 3 bases clipped from V and 4 bases from J, the junction kept 5 bases outside the gene matches. This CDR3 has 15 amino acids. This TCR came from an adult with rheumatoid arthritis. The material sequenced was CD8+ T cells sorted from blood. The V and J genes are TRBV18 and TRBJ1-5; 8 bases are a match to TRBD1. CDR3 amino acids: CASSPGQGQNQPQHF. In DNA form, the CDR3 reads TGTGCCAGCTCACCCGGACAGGGTCAGAATCAGCCCCAGCATTTT.